The T cell receptor beta chain under discussion was sequenced for a study of regulatory T cells in long-lasting Graves disease. Study details: Graves' patients with a new diagnosis had received antithyroid drugs under 3 months.

This clonotype was found many times. Arm-PCR of CDR3 regions and iRepertoire HTBI primers were the basis on which TCR beta libraries were built. Each CDR3 protein is one row after TCRdb ran MiXCR on the multiplex PCR reads. The data contain some 500,000 distinct CDR3 sequences, roughly 14% of them singletons. The V gene's germline CDR1 is MNHNS and CDR2 SASEGT. The CDR3 totals 15 residues. V was shortened by 7 bases and J by 6 bases, with 19 bases between the two germline ends. Documented time point: newly diagnosed GD, antithyroid drugs for less than 3 months. There was RNA extracted from PBMCs, and the TCR library was made from it. These same data were also listed under a study on T cells in Graves' hyperthyroidism and ophthalmopathy. From that study: Thyroid ultrasound and orbital computed tomography, with clinical symptoms and serum thyroxine and TRAb, informed diagnoses.

The specimen comprised peripheral blood mononuclear cells (PBMCs), sampled at new diagnosis, from a patient treated with antithyroid drugs. V is TRBV6-1 and J is TRBJ1-5; D gene ambiguous. This receptor was taken from a man between 25 and 39 years old with Graves disease. The CDR3 protein is CASIPTQNGRQPQHF. CDR3 DNA sequence: TGTGCCAGCATCCCGACCCAAAACGGGCGTCAGCCCCAGCATTTT.